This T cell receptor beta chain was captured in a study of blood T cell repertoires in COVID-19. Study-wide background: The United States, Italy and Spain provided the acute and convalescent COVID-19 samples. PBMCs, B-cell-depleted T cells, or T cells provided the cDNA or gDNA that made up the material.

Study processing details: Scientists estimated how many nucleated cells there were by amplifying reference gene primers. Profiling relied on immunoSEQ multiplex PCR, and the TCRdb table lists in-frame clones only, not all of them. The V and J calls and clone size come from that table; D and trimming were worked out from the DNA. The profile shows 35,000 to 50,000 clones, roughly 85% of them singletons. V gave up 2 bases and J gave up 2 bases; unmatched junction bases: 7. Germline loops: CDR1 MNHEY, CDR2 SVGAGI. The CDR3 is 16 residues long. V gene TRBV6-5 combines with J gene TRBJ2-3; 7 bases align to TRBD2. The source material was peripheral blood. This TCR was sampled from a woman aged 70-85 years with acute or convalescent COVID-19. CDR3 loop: CASSYGPAGPTDTQYF. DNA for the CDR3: TGTGCCAGCAGTTACGGCCCAGCGGGGCCCACAGATACGCAGTATTTT.